Sequencing of this T cell receptor (beta chain) was carried out in a study of T cell responses to AZD1222 COVID-19 vaccine. Study-level findings and limits: Among those given AZD1222, only five or six were seropositive at baseline. CD4 TCRs associated with vaccination spanned spike, dominating at 160-218 and 743-854. Donors were largely white British and mainly female; clonal diversity was possibly underestimated.

Germline loops: CDR1 SGHNT, CDR2 YENEEA. The CDR3 is 15 amino acids. The V end was cut by 4 bases, the J end by 5 bases, with 15 bases between. Sequenced by immunoSEQ multiplex PCR; TCRdb stores in-frame clones only, minus some. The sample has roughly 180,000 clones, approximately 86% seen once. This clone was seen a few times. The antigen is undetermined. The receptor was isolated from an adult in good health. This chain links TRBV11-3 with TRBJ2-4, with a weak D call TRBD2 (5 bases). The sequencing here drew on peripheral blood, taken on day 0 of AZD1222 vaccination. CDR3 nucleotides: TGTGCCAGCAGCTCCGGGCCTAGCAAAGAAAACATTCAGTACTTC. It yields the protein CASSSGPSKENIQYF.